This entry describes one T cell receptor beta chain. The record originates from a study of T cell changes during pregnancy in multiple sclerosis. V dropped 3 bases and J dropped 7 bases, with 12 bases sitting between them. The length of the CDR3 is 13 residues. Germline values: CDR1 SGHVS, CDR2 FQNEAQ. Sequencing was performed with immunoSEQ multiplex PCR; in TCRdb, only in-frame clones are kept and a portion is missing. Of tens of thousands of clones listed, 94% were seen once; the top ten hold about 2.5%. The clonotype originates from a female donor with multiple sclerosis, enrolled in a pregnancy study. The J gene is TRBJ2-5, the V gene TRBV7-8, with D possibly TRBD1 on 6 matching bases. Specimen: peripheral blood, collected in the third trimester of pregnancy. This CDR3 is CASSLDRIGTQYF. The CDR3 DNA follows: TGTGCCAGCAGCTTGGACAGAATCGGGACCCAGTACTTC. The full variable domain, completed using reference TRBV7-8 and TRBJ2-5, is GAGVSQSPRYKVAKRGQDVALRCDPISGHVSLFWYQQALGQGPEFLTYFQNEAQLDKSGLPSDRFFAERPEGSVSTLKIQRTQQEDSAVYLCASSLDRIGTQYFGPGTRLLVL.